The next 21 T cell receptor beta chains were all read from a single sample in a study of shared clonotypes between healthy human individuals. The repertoire was sequenced with immunoSEQ multiplex PCR; TCRdb's copy has only in-frame clones and lacks some. The table includes about 470,000 clones, more than 75% detected once. Sequenced: PBMCs. The receptors stem from a woman in her 40s in good health. Some clones in this sample may be carry-over from other donors' samples.

The J gene is TRBJ1-5, the V gene TRBV6-1; 7 nucleotides match TRBD1. The CDR3 loop spans 15 amino acids. Germline V gives CDR1 MNHNS, CDR2 SASEGT. Trimming removed 6 bases from V and 7 bases from J; junction bases left unmatched: 12. CDR3 sequence (DNA): TGTGCCAGCAGAATCACAGGGGCCCAGGGACAGCCCCAGCATTTT. It translates to CASRITGAQGQPQHF.

The gene calls are TRBV6-1 and TRBJ1-4, with 9 bases lining up with TRBD1. The CDR3 loop spans 15 amino acids. The V gene end was trimmed by 6 bases and the J gene end by 5 bases; junction bases not matched to a gene: 7. Germline lookup yields CDR1 MNHNS and CDR2 SASEGT. CDR3: CASSGTGLVNEKLFF. CDR3 DNA: TGTGCCAGCAGCGGGACAGGGCTGGTAAATGAAAAACTGTTTTTT.

This chain connects TRBV5-1 to TRBJ2-3; 10 nucleotides line up with TRBD2. Trimming removed 3 bases from V and 0 bases from J; junction bases left unmatched: 10. This CDR3 has 18 amino acids. Germline V CDR1 and CDR2: SGHRS, YFSETQ. The DNA for the CDR3 is TGCGCCAGCAGCTGGCAGGGGGCGACTAGCGGGAGCACAGATACGCAGTATTTT. Translated: CASSWQGATSGSTDTQYF.

The chain uses TRBV18 and TRBJ1-2, with TRBD1 as a possible D gene (5 bases). Germline CDR1 reads KGHSH; CDR2 reads LQKENI. The CDR3 is 14 residues long. Trimming pared 3 bases from V and 1 base from J, leaving 9 bases between. In nucleotides, the CDR3 is TGTGCCAGCTCACCCGGACAAGATAACTATGGCTACACCTTC. It codes for CASSPGQDNYGYTF.

The chain links TRBV5-1 to TRBJ2-1; D is possibly TRBD1 (5 bases). Deletions cut 3 bases from V and 9 bases from J, with 10 bases between. The CDR3 is made up of 12 amino acids. CDR1 and CDR2 from the germline V gene are SGHRS and YFSETQ. The DNA of the CDR3 is TGCGCCAGCAGCTCCCTAAGGGGTGAGCAGTTCTTC. Its translation: CASSSLRGEQFF.

The chain is built from TRBV30 and TRBJ2-7, with 7 bases identical to TRBD1. The V gene end was trimmed by 7 bases and the J gene end by 3 bases; junction bases not matched to a gene: 6. The length of the CDR3 is 12 residues. In germline, CDR1 is GTSNPN, CDR2 SVGIG (reference sequence). CDR3 DNA sequence: TGTGCCTCAGGGGACAGTTACTACGAGCAGTACTTC. The encoded protein is CASGDSYYEQYF.

The chain recombines TRBV7-9 with TRBJ2-7, with D possibly being TRBD1 or TRBD2 (5 bases each). CDR1 is SEHNR, CDR2 FQNEAQ, per germline (reference sequence). The CDR3 sequence is 13 residues long. Between the trimmed V and J ends, which lost 7 bases and 8 bases, there was a span of 18 bases. The CDR3 sequence is CASTNRGPEQQYF. The DNA of the CDR3 is TGTGCCAGCACCAACCGGGGCCCAGAACAGCAGTACTTC.

The V call is TRBV6-4, the J call TRBJ1-2; 8 bases align to TRBD1. This CDR3 contains 13 residues. The germline CDR1 and CDR2 sequences are MRHNA and SNTAGT. Trimming cost V 6 bases and J 13 bases; bases outside gene matches: 13. Here the CDR3 DNA reads TGTGCCAGCAGCCCCGACATTGGACAGGGAGGCACCTTC. Translation gives CASSPDIGQGGTF.

The rearrangement links TRBV5-1 to TRBJ1-4, with D maybe TRBD1 (6 bases). CDR3 length: 12 amino acids. Trimming removed 0 bases at V and 11 bases at J, with 8 bases between. Germline-derived CDR1 and CDR2 are SGHRS and YFSETQ. Here the CDR3 reads CASSLERGKLFF. CDR3 nucleotides: TGCGCCAGCAGCTTGGAGAGGGGGAAACTGTTTTTT.

The V gene is TRBV7-9, the J gene TRBJ2-3; no clear D. This CDR3 contains 16 residues. Germline V gene data show CDR1 as SEHNR and CDR2 as FQNEAQ (reference sequence). Trimming removed 4 bases from V and 1 base from J, with 15 bases in between. In DNA form, the CDR3 reads TGTGCCAGCAGCTCCGTGAGAGACCGAGGCACAGATACGCAGTATTTT. It encodes CASSSVRDRGTDTQYF.

In this sample, this clone turned up a few times. Other DNA sequences in the same sample also yield this CDR3. This chain joins TRBV15 and TRBJ1-2, with 7 bases aligning to TRBD1. The V gene's germline CDR1 is LNHNV and CDR2 YYDKDF (reference sequence). The V and J ends lost 1 base and 7 bases, in that order; junction bases with no gene match: 9. The CDR3 is 15 amino acids. CDR3 amino acids: CATSRVRGPGSGYTF. CDR3 bases: TGTGCCACCAGCAGAGTAAGGGGGCCGGGGAGTGGCTACACCTTC.

The chain links TRBV2 to TRBJ2-1; D unresolved. The germline V gene has CDR1 SNHLY and CDR2 FYNNEI. The CDR3 length is 15 residues. Trimming cost V 1 base and J 0 bases, with 7 bases left between them. The CDR3 is CASSEVAPSYNEQFF. The CDR3, as DNA: TGTGCCAGCAGTGAAGTAGCCCCCTCCTACAATGAGCAGTTCTTC.

The rearrangement joins TRBV27 to TRBJ1-1; 7 bases align to TRBD1. The CDR3 totals 13 residues. V lost 8 bases, J lost 5 bases, and 8 bases stayed unmatched. The germline gives CDR1 MNHEY, CDR2 SMNVEV (reference sequence). For the CDR3, the DNA is TGTGCCAGCCAACAGGGGCGGGGGACTGAAGCTTTCTTT. This translates into CASQQGRGTEAFF.

The genes are TRBV7-2 and TRBJ2-1; D perhaps matches TRBD2 (5 bases). The germline V gene encodes CDR1 SGHTA and CDR2 FQGNSA. The CDR3 covers 13 residues. V was cut by 1 base and J by 7 bases, with 8 bases left in between. The DNA for the CDR3 is TGTGCCAGCAGCTTAGGAGGGTGGAATGAGCAGTTCTTC. It specifies CASSLGGWNEQFF. Looking up the rest from reference TRBV7-2 and TRBJ2-1 gives the full variable domain: GAGVSQSPSNKVTEKGKDVELRCDPISGHTALYWYRQSLGQGLEFLIYFQGNSAPDKSGLPSDRFSAERTGGSVSTLTIQRTQQEDSAVYLCASSLGGWNEQFFGPGTRLTVL.

The chain carries TRBV7-3 and TRBJ2-2, with D unresolved. The germline gives CDR1 SGHTA, CDR2 FQGTGA. Trimming cost V 6 bases and J 4 bases, with 9 bases left between them. CDR3 size: 13 residues. CDR3 DNA sequence: TGTGCCAGCAGGTCGCCCGGCACCGGGGAGCTGTTTTTT. Translating gives CASRSPGTGELFF.

The J gene is TRBJ2-6, the V gene TRBV5-5; weak D call: TRBD2 (6 bases). The V end lost 7 bases, the J end lost 1 base, and 6 bases lay between the germline ends. The CDR3 runs to 13 residues. Germline CDR1 is SGHKS and CDR2 is YYEKEE (reference sequence). The CDR3 bases are TGTGCCAGCGCGGGGTCTGGGGCCAACGTCCTGACTTTC. Protein sequence: CASAGSGANVLTF.

The chain combines TRBV12-5 with TRBJ2-3, with TRBD2 as a possible D gene (6 bases). The V end was cut by 5 bases, the J end by 5 bases, with 11 bases between. The CDR3 has 13 residues. The germline V gene has CDR1 LGHNT and CDR2 FRNRAP. CDR3 sequence (DNA): TGTGCTAGTGGTGGCGGGACCGGAGATACGCAGTATTTT. Its protein is CASGGGTGDTQYF. The whole variable domain, filled in from reference TRBV12-5 and TRBJ2-3, reads DARVTQTPRHKVTEMGQEVTMRCQPILGHNTVFWYRQTMMQGLELLAYFRNRAPLDDSGMPKDRFSAEMPDATLATLKIQPSEPRDSAVYFCASGGGTGDTQYFGPGTRLTVL.

This sequence joins TRBV11-1 and TRBJ2-1; 9 nucleotides agree with TRBD1. The CDR3 extends over 16 amino acids. CDR1 is SGHAT and CDR2 is FQDESV in the germline V gene (reference sequence). With 4 bases clipped from V and 4 bases from J, the junction kept 8 bases outside the gene matches. CDR3 coding DNA: TGTGCCAGCAGCTACGGACAGGGGAGGGCTTACAATGAGCAGTTCTTC. Translating gives CASSYGQGRAYNEQFF.

The chain carries TRBV5-4 and TRBJ1-5; D may be TRBD1 (5 bases). Per the germline V gene, CDR1 is SGHNT and CDR2 is YYREEE (reference sequence). Deletions cut 0 bases from V and 7 bases from J, with 11 bases between. The CDR3 loop spans 14 amino acids. CDR3: CASSLEAGSQPQHF. CDR3 DNA: TGTGCCAGCAGCTTGGAGGCAGGGTCACAGCCCCAGCATTTT.

This chain uses TRBV7-8 with TRBJ2-7, with 8 positions matching TRBD2. This CDR3 region has 13 residues. CDR1 is SGHVS and CDR2 is FQNEAQ in the germline V gene. Trimming removed 3 bases from V and 4 bases from J; junction bases left unmatched: 2. CDR3 DNA sequence: TGTGCCAGCAGCTTGCCTAGCGGGTACGAGCAGTACTTC. It specifies CASSLPSGYEQYF. The full variable domain, in which reference TRBV7-8 and TRBJ2-7 provide the parts outside the CDR3, is GAGVSQSPRYKVAKRGQDVALRCDPISGHVSLFWYQQALGQGPEFLTYFQNEAQLDKSGLPSDRFFAERPEGSVSTLKIQRTQQEDSAVYLCASSLPSGYEQYFGPGTRLTVT.

J is TRBJ2-7 and V is TRBV7-2, with 10 bases identical to TRBD1. CDR1 is SGHTA, CDR2 FQGNSA, per germline. CDR3 length: 15 amino acids. The V gene end was trimmed by 4 bases and the J gene end by 5 bases; junction bases not matched to a gene: 8. The CDR3: CASSSLIGTGDEQYF. CDR3 bases: TGTGCCAGCAGCTCATTAATAGGGACAGGGGACGAGCAGTACTTC. Looking up the rest from reference TRBV7-2 and TRBJ2-7 gives the full variable domain: GAGVSQSPSNKVTEKGKDVELRCDPISGHTALYWYRQSLGQGLEFLIYFQGNSAPDKSGLPSDRFSAERTGGSVSTLTIQRTQQEDSAVYLCASSSLIGTGDEQYFGPGTRLTVT.